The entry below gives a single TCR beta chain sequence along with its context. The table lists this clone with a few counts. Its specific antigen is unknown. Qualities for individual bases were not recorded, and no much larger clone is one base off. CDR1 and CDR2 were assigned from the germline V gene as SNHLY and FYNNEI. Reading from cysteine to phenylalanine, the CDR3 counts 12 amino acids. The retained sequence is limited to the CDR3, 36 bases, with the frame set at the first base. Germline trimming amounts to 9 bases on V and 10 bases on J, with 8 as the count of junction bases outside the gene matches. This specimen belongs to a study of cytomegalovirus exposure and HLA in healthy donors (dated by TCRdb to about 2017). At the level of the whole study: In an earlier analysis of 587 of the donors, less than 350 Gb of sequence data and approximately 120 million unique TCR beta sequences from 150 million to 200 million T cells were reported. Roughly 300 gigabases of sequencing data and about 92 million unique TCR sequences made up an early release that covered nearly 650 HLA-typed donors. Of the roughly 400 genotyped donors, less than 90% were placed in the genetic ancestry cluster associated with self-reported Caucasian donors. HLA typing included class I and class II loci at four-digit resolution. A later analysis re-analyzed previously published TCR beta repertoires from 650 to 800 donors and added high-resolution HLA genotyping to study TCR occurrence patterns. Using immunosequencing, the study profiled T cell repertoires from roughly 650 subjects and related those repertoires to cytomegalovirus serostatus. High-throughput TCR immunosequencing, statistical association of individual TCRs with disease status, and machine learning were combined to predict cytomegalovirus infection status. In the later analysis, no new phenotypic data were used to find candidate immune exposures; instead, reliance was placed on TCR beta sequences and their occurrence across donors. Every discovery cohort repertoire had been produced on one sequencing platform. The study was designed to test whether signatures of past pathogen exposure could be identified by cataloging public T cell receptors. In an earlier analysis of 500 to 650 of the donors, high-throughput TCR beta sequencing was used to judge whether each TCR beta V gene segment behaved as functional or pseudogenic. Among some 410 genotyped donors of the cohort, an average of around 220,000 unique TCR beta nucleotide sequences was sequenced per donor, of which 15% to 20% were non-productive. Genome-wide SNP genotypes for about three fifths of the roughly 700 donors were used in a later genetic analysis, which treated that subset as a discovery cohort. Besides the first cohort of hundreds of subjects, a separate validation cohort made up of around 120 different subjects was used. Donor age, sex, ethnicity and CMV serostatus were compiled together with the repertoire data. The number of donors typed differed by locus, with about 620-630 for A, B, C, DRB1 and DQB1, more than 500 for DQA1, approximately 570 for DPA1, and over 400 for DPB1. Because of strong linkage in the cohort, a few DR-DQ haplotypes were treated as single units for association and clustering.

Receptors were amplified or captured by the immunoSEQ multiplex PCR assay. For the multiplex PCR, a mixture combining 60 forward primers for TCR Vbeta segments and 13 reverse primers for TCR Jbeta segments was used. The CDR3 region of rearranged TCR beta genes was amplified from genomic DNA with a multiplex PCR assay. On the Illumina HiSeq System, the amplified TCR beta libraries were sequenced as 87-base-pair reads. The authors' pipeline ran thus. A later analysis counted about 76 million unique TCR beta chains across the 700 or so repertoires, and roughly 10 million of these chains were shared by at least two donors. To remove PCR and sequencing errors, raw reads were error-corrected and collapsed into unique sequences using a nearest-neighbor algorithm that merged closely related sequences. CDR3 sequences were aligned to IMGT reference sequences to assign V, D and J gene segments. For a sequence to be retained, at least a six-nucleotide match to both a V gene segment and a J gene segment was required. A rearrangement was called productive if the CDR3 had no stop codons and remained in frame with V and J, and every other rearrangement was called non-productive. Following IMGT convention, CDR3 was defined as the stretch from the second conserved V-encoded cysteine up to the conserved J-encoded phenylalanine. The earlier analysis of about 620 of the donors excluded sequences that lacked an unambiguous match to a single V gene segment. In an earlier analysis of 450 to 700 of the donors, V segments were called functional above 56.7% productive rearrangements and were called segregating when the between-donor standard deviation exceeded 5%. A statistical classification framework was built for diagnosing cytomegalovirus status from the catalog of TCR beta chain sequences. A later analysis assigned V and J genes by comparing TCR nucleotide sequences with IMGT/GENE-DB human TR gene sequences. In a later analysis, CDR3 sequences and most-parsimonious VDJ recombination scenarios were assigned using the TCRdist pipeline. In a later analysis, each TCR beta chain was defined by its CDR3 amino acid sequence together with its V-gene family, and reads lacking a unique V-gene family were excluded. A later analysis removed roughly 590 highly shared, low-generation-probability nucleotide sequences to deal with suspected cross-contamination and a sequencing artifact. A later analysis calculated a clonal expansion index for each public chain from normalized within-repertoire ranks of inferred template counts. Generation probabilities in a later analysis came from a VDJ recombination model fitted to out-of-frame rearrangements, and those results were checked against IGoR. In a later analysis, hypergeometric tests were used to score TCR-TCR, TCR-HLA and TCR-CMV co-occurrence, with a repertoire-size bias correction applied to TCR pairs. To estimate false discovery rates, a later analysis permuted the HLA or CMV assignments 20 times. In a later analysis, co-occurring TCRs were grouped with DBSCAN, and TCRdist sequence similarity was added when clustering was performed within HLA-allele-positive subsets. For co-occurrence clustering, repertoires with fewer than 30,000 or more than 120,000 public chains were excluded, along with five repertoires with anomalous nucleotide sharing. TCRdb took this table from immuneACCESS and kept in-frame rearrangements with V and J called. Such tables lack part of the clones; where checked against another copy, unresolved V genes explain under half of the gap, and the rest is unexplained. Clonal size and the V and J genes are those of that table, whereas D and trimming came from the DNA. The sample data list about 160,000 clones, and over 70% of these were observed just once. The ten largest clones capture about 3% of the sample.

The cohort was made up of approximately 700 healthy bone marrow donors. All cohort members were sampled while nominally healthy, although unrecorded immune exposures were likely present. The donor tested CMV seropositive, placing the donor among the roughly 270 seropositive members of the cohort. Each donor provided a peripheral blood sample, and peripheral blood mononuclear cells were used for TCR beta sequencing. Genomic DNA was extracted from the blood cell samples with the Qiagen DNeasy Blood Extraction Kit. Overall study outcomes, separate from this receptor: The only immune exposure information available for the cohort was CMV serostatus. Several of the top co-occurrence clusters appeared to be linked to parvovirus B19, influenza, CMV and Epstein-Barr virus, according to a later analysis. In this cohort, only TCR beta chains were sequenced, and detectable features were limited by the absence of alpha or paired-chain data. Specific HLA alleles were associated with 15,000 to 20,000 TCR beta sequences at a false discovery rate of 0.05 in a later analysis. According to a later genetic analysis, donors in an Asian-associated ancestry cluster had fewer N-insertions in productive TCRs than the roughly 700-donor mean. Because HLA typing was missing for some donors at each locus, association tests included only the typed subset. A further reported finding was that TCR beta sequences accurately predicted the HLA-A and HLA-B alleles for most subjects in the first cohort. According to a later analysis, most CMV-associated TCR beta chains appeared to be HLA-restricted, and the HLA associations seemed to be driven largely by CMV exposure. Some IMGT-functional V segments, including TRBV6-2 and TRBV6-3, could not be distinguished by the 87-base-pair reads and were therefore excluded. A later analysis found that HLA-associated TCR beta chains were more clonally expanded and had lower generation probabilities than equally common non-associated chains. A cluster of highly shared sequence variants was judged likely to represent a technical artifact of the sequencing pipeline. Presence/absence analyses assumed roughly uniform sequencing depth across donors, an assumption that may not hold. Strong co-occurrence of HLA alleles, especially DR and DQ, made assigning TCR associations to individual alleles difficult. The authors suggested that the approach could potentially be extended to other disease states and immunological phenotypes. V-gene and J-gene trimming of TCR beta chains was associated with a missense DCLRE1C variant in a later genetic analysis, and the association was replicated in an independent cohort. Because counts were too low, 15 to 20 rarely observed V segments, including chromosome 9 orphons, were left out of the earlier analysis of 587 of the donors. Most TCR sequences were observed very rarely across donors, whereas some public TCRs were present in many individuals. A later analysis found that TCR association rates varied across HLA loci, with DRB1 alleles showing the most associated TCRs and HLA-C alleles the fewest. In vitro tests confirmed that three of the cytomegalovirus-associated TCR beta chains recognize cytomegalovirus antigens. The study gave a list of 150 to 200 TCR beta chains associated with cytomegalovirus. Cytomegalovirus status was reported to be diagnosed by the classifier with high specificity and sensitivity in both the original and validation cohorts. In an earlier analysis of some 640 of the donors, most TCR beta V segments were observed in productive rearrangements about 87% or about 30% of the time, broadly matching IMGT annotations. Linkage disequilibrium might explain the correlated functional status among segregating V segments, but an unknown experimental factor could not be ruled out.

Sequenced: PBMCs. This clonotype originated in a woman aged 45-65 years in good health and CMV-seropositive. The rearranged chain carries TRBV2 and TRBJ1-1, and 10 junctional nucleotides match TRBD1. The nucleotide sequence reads TGTGCCAGAGAGGGACAGGGGAGTGTAGCTTTCTTT. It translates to CAREGQGSVAFF.